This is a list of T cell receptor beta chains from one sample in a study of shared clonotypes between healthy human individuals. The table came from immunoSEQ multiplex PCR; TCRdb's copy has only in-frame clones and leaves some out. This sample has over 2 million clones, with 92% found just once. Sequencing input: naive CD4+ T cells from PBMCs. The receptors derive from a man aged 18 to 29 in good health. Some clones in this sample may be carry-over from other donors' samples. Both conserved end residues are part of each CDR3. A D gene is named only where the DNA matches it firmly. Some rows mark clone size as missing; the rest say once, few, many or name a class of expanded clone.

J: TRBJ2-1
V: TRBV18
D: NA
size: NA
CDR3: CASSLNAGTEQFF
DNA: TGTGCCAGCTCACTAAACGCCGGGACCGAGCAGTTCTTC

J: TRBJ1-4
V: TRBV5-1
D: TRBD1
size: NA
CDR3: CASSLFQGGGEKLFF
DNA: TGCGCCAGCAGCTTGTTCCAGGGGGGAGGTGAAAAACTGTTTTTT

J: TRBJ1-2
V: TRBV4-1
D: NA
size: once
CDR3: CASSQGAGLGSYTF
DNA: TGCGCCAGCAGCCAAGGGGCGGGTTTAGGGAGCTACACCTTC

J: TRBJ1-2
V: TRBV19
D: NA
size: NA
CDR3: CASSIGLANYGYTF
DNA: TGTGCCAGTAGTATTGGCCTAGCTAACTATGGCTACACCTTC

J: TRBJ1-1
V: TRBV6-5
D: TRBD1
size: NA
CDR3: CASSRQGDTEAFF
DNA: TGTGCCAGCAGTCGACAGGGAGACACTGAAGCTTTCTTT

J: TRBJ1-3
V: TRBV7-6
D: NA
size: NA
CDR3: CASSPTGPGNTIYF
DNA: TGTGCCAGCAGCCCCACAGGACCTGGAAACACCATATATTTT

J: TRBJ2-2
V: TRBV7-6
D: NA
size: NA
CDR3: CASSLGLDLTGELFF
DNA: TGTGCCAGCAGCTTAGGTTTAGACCTAACCGGGGAGCTGTTTTTT

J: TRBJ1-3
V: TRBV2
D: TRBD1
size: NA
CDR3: CASRGQTGFGNTIYF
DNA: TGTGCCAGCAGGGGCCAGACAGGGTTTGGAAACACCATATATTTT

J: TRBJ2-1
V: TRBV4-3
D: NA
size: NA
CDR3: CASSQEAGFYNEQFF
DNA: TGCGCCAGCAGCCAAGAGGCTGGATTTTACAATGAGCAGTTCTTC

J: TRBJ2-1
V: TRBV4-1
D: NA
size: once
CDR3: CASSQDLREPGNEQFF
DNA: TGCGCCAGCAGCCAAGATCTCCGGGAGCCAGGAAATGAGCAGTTCTTC

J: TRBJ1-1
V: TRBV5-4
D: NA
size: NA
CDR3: CASSFGGLMNTEAFF
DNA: TGTGCCAGCAGCTTCGGAGGCCTTATGAACACTGAAGCTTTCTTT

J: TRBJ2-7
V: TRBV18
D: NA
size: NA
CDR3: CASSPSIGGQLVVEQYF
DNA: TGTGCCAGCTCACCTTCAATCGGGGGGCAATTGGTTGTGGAGCAGTACTTC

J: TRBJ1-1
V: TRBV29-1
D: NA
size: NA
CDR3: CSVRLLKIDREAFF
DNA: TGCAGCGTTAGACTCTTAAAGATAGACAGGGAAGCTTTCTTT

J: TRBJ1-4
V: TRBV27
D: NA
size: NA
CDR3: CASSSSQLYVNEKLFF
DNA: TGTGCCAGCAGTTCCTCCCAATTATATGTAAATGAAAAACTGTTTTTT

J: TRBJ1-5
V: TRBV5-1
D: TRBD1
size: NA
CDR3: CASSLGTANQPQHF
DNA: TGCGCCAGCAGCCTCGGGACAGCAAATCAGCCCCAGCATTTT

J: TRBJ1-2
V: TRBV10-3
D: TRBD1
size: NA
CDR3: CAISESAGGAFGYTF
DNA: TGTGCCATCAGTGAGTCAGCAGGGGGCGCTTTTGGCTACACCTTC

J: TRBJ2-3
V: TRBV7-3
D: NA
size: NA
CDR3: CASSSPRGTDTQYF
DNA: TGTGCCAGCAGCTCCCCGCGAGGCACAGATACGCAGTATTTT

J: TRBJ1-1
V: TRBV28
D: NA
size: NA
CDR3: CASSPNRVTEAFF
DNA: TGTGCCAGCAGTCCGAACAGGGTCACTGAAGCTTTCTTT

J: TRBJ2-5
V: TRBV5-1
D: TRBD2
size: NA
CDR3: CASSLGIAGGSGETQYF
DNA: TGCGCCAGCAGCTTGGGTATAGCGGGAGGAAGTGGGGAGACCCAGTACTTC

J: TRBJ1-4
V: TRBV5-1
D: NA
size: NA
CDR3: CASSGGHGAYNEKLFF
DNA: TGCGCCAGCAGCGGGGGACACGGTGCTTATAATGAAAAACTGTTTTTT

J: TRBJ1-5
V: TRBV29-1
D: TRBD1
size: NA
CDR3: CSVGPGQNQPQHF
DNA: TGCAGCGTTGGGCCGGGACAGAATCAGCCCCAGCATTTT

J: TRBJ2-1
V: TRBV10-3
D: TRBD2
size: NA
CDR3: CAIKGLAGGDEQFF
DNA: TGTGCCATCAAGGGACTAGCGGGTGGGGATGAGCAGTTCTTC

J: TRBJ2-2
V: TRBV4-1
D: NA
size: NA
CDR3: CASSPGMLRTGELFF
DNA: TGCGCCAGCAGCCCCGGGATGCTAAGGACCGGGGAGCTGTTTTTT